Detailed here is one T cell receptor (beta chain). Original data processing: How many nucleated cells were present was estimated from reference gene primer amplification. Some clones are missing from TCRdb's copy, which holds only in-frame ones; the method was immunoSEQ multiplex PCR. D and trimming come from the DNA, and the V and J calls and clone size come from that table. The sample yields roughly 17,000 clones, roughly 90% seen once. After removal of 4 bases from V and 0 bases from J, the junction contained 0 bases not matched to a gene. CDR3 length: 15 residues. Looked up from germline, CDR1 is SGHRS and CDR2 is YFSETQ. These data are taken from a study of blood T cell repertoires in COVID-19. About the research overall: Spain, Italy and the United States supplied samples that represented acute and convalescent COVID-19. In each case, the material was cDNA or gDNA derived from T cells, B-cell-depleted T cells, or PBMCs.

The clonotype comes from a human donor in a cohort sampled during active COVID-19. Specimen: peripheral blood. This chain joins TRBV5-1 and TRBJ2-1; 11 bases fit TRBD1. This CDR3 reads CASSGTGGSYNEQFF. CDR3 nucleotides: TGCGCCAGCAGCGGGACAGGGGGCTCCTACAATGAGCAGTTCTTC.